The clone carrying this T cell receptor beta chain was detected a few times. Its antigen is unidentified. The sample is drawn from a study of blood T cells in healthy people across ages. Through a sample-barcoded 5' primer and a J-beta primer mix, a second PCR was run for about 7 to 12 cycles. Via MiXCR, TCRdb re-called the 5' RACE reads, giving one row per CDR3 protein. The data contain roughly 730,000 distinct CDR3 sequences, more than 55% of them seen just once; the ten biggest clones take up about a quarter. Points from the study as a whole: With naive T cell percentage, TCR beta diversity showed a strong correlation.

Sequencing was done on a sample of blood. This clonotype was obtained from a man aged 35-49 years in good health.

The CDR3: CSAIWAGNSPLHF. DNA for the CDR3: TGCAGTGCTATTTGGGCGGGTAATTCACCCCTCCACTTT. The gene calls are TRBV20-1 and TRBJ1-6; no firm D call. Trimming took 4 bases from V and 6 from J, leaving 10 bases between them. CDR1 and CDR2 from the germline V gene are DFQATT and SNEGSKA (reference sequence). The CDR3 runs 13 residues.